This TCR beta chain derives from a study of cytomegalovirus exposure and HLA in healthy donors. Study-wide results and caveats: Excluded: some indistinguishable V segments such as TRBV6-2 and TRBV6-3. Earlier analysis found most TCR beta V segments productive about 87% or about 30% of the time. Researchers had no immune exposure information except CMV serostatus available.

To note about this clone: No antigen is known for it.

Researchers ran the PCR with 60 Vbeta and 13 Jbeta primers. Measured with immunoSEQ multiplex PCR; TCRdb has only the in-frame clones, and not every one. The sample carries roughly 100,000 clones, approximately 76% recorded once. This CDR3 comprises 17 residues. V lost 0 bases to trimming and J lost 0 bases; unmatched junction nucleotides: 4. Germline CDR1 and CDR2: KGHSH and LQKENI. The material sequenced was PBMCs. This chain joins TRBV18 and TRBJ1-3; 8 bases map to TRBD1. The receptor comes from a woman in her sixties or seventies in good health and CMV-seropositive. The CDR3 sequence is CASSPPGQEISGNTIYF. In DNA form, the CDR3 reads TGTGCCAGCTCACCACCGGGACAGGAGATCTCTGGAAACACCATATATTTT.